This T cell receptor beta chain appears in the sequencing data of a study of T-cell memory formation after mild COVID-19. Study as a whole: The TCR clusters were mostly specific to one donor.

From the 5' RACE reads, TCRdb called clonotypes with MiXCR, one entry per CDR3 protein. The top ten hold about 20% of the sample, which has 340,000 or so distinct CDR3 sequences, approximately 13% seen once. Germline assignment: CDR1 SNHLY and CDR2 FYNNEI. The V end was cut by 10 bases, the J end by 4 bases, with 14 bases between. The CDR3 has 14 residues. The chain joins TRBV2 to TRBJ1-6, with D unresolved. The receptor's source is a man between 18 and 29 years old who had mild COVID-19 (a few samples of this study predate the infection). Cell type and time point are not known. The sequenced sample was PBMCs or a T cell subset sorted from them (not recorded which). The CDR3: CATGSPMYNSPLHF. The CDR3 DNA follows: TGTGCCACCGGCTCCCCTATGTATAATTCACCCCTCCACTTT.